This T cell receptor (beta chain) appears in the sequencing data of a study of T cell changes during pregnancy in multiple sclerosis. The CDR3 has 13 residues. Per germline, CDR1 LGHNA and CDR2 YSLEER. V was clipped by 3 bases and J by 10 bases, with 13 bases between them. Assay used: immunoSEQ multiplex PCR; TCRdb lists only in-frame clones, some missing. The table lists about 53,000 clones, about 92% of them singletons. This sequence originates from a female donor with multiple sclerosis, enrolled in a pregnancy study. The sample here was CD8+ T cells from peripheral blood mononuclear cells, taken before pregnancy. The chain joins TRBV4-3 to TRBJ2-1; D may be TRBD2 (7 bases). Here the CDR3 reads CASSQYRGAEQFF. The CDR3 nucleotides read TGCGCCAGCAGCCAGTATCGGGGGGCCGAGCAGTTCTTC.